Shown below are 26 T cell receptor beta chains from a single sample sequenced in a study of cytomegalovirus exposure and HLA in healthy donors. The study ran its PCR with 60 Vbeta and 13 Jbeta primers. The data were produced by immunoSEQ multiplex PCR, yet TCRdb's version contains in-frame clones alone and is incomplete. The table has about 130,000 clones, roughly four fifths seen once; the top ten hold roughly 4%. The sample consisted of PBMCs. These receptors all stem from a woman between 50 and 59 years old in good health and CMV-seropositive.

The chain carries TRBV29-1 and TRBJ2-3; 7 bases map to TRBD1. The germline V gene has CDR1 SQVTM and CDR2 ANQGSEA. V was pared by 3 bases and J by 2 bases, with 8 bases of the junction left unmatched. The CDR3 runs 15 residues. This CDR3 reads CSVDIPGQNTDTQYF. The CDR3 region has the DNA TGCAGCGTTGATATACCGGGACAGAACACAGATACGCAGTATTTT.

V usage is TRBV15 and J usage is TRBJ2-1; 7 nucleotides line up with TRBD1. Germline V CDR1 and CDR2: LNHNV, YYDKDF (reference sequence). The J segment lost 0 bases and the V segment lost 3 bases, leaving 2 bases of the junction unmatched. This CDR3 has 15 residues. The CDR3 DNA reads as TGTGCCACCAGCAGGGGACAGAGCTCCTACAATGAGCAGTTCTTC. Translated: CATSRGQSSYNEQFF.

V is TRBV2 and J is TRBJ2-3; D gene unclear. CDR1 is SNHLY, CDR2 FYNNEI, per germline. The CDR3 sequence is 16 residues long. V was shortened by 6 bases and J by 0 bases, with 16 bases between the two germline ends. In DNA, the CDR3 is TGTGCCAGCAGCCCCGACTTGCCAGCTAGCACAGATACGCAGTATTTT. Its translation: CASSPDLPASTDTQYF.

The CDR3 DNA is TGTGCCAGCAGACTGGGACTAGCGGGGTCGGATACGCAGTATTTT. The encoded protein is CASRLGLAGSDTQYF. The J gene is TRBJ2-3, the V gene TRBV2; 13 nucleotides agree with TRBD2. This CDR3 has 15 amino acids. Germline trimming cut 6 bases from V and 6 bases from J; bases unmatched to any gene: 6. The germline CDR1 and CDR2 sequences are SNHLY and FYNNEI.

The genes are TRBV4-2 and TRBJ1-5, with a weak D call TRBD1 (5 bases). Trimming pared 0 bases from V and 3 bases from J, leaving 6 bases between. Looked up from germline, CDR1 is LGHNA and CDR2 is YNFKEQ. This CDR3 has 14 residues. CDR3 protein: CASSQDRANQPQHF. Here the CDR3 DNA reads TGTGCCAGCAGCCAAGACAGGGCCAATCAGCCCCAGCATTTT.

The chain carries TRBV11-2 and TRBJ2-5; D is possibly TRBD2 (7 bases). V lost 7 bases and J 4 bases, leaving 16 bases between the germline ends. This CDR3 spans 14 amino acids. Germline loops: CDR1 SGHAT, CDR2 FQNNGV. CDR3: CASTGGRVGETQYF. CDR3 sequence (DNA): TGTGCCAGCACCGGGGGGCGGGTCGGAGAGACCCAGTACTTC.

The chain employs TRBV9 and TRBJ1-6, with D unclear. The CDR3 length is 14 residues. Deletions cut 4 bases from V and 7 bases from J, with 12 bases between. Germline lookup yields CDR1 SGDLS and CDR2 YYNGEE. CDR3 sequence: CASSLEKRNSPLHF. CDR3 sequence (DNA): TGTGCCAGCAGCCTCGAGAAGAGGAATTCACCCCTCCACTTT.

This chain uses TRBV5-1 with TRBJ2-7; D is ambiguous. The germline gives CDR1 SGHRS, CDR2 YFSETQ. V shed 2 bases and J shed 7 bases, with 16 bases lying between them. CDR3 length: 14 amino acids. The CDR3 sequence is CASSFGQNSREQYF. CDR3 nucleotides: TGCGCCAGCAGCTTCGGTCAGAACTCTAGGGAGCAGTACTTC.

As for this clone: The junction and the germline gene differ at one end; a read error may be behind it. This chain joins TRBV5-1 and TRBJ1-6; D is unresolved. Germline V gene sequence: CDR1 SGHRS, CDR2 YFSETQ. The CDR3 is 16 amino acids. CDR3 sequence: CASSLGLSSYNSPPHF. The DNA for the CDR3 is TGCGCCAGCAGCTTGGGATTGAGCTCCTATAATTCACCCCCCCACTTT. Using reference TRBV5-1 and TRBJ1-6 for the parts outside the CDR3, the full variable domain is KAGVTQTPRYLIKTRGQQVTLSCSPISGHRSVSWYQQTPGQGLQFLFEYFSETQRNKGNFPGRFSGRQFSNSRSEMNVSTLELGDSALYLCASSLGLSSYNSPPHFGNGTRLTVT.

This clone came up a few times. The chain carries TRBV7-2 and TRBJ2-3; 8 bases agree with TRBD2. CDR1 and CDR2 from the germline V gene are SGHTA and FQGNSA. CDR3 length equals 14 residues. V lost 1 base to trimming and J lost 13 bases; unmatched junction nucleotides: 10. CDR3 in DNA: TGTGCCAGCAGCTTAGAGCCGCGGGGGGTCCTTAAGTATTTT. Translation: CASSLEPRGVLKYF.

V usage is TRBV5-4 and J usage is TRBJ2-5; 8 bases agree with TRBD2. The DNA end is more similar to TRBJ2-7, so the J call may be wrong. CDR3 length: 15 residues. Germline assignment: CDR1 SGHNT and CDR2 YYREEE (reference sequence). The CDR3 region has the DNA TGTGCCAGCAGTCGTAGCGGGGTCGCAACCTACGAGCAGTACTTC. Its translation: CASSRSGVATYEQYF.

The chain recombines TRBV5-6 with TRBJ2-2; 10 bases are shared with TRBD2. This CDR3 comprises 16 residues. The germline gives CDR1 SGHDT, CDR2 YYEEEE. The J segment lost 3 bases and the V segment lost 0 bases, leaving 2 bases of the junction unmatched. The CDR3 region has the DNA TGTGCCAGCAGCTTGGTGCTAGCGGGGGACACCGGGGAGCTGTTTTTT. This codes for CASSLVLAGDTGELFF.

V is TRBV19 and J is TRBJ2-7; D is perhaps TRBD2 (7 bases). Germline CDR1 and CDR2: LNHDA and SQIVND (reference sequence). The CDR3 covers 14 residues. Trimming removed 0 bases from V and 2 bases from J, with 8 bases in between. CDR3 loop: CASSIDGGPYEQYF. For the CDR3, the DNA is TGTGCCAGTAGTATAGACGGGGGGCCCTACGAGCAGTACTTC.

The J gene is TRBJ2-3, the V gene TRBV7-2, with 7 bases fitting TRBD2. The ends lost 2 bases at V and 7 bases at J; junction bases unmatched: 9. The V gene's germline CDR1 is SGHTA and CDR2 FQGNSA. The CDR3 has 15 residues. The CDR3 nucleotides are TGTGCCAGCAGCTTACCGGGGAGGGTGAGCTATACGCAGTATTTT. It specifies CASSLPGRVSYTQYF.

V and J are TRBV2 and TRBJ2-7; 11 bases agree with TRBD1. CDR1 and CDR2 from the germline V gene are SNHLY and FYNNEI. The CDR3 runs 13 residues. V lost 7 bases and J lost 5; bases outside the gene matches: 4. CDR3 bases: TGTGCCAGCATGGACAGGGGGCTGGACGAGCAGTACTTC. It is translated as CASMDRGLDEQYF.

This clone was picked up one time. This chain's CDR3 is CASSMRQGGRETQYF. Here the CDR3 DNA reads TGTGCCAGTAGTATGCGCCAGGGAGGGCGGGAGACCCAGTACTTC. V gene TRBV19 combines with J gene TRBJ2-5, with 7 bases fitting TRBD2. The CDR3 totals 15 residues. Trimming removed 3 bases from V and 5 bases from J; junction bases left unmatched: 9. Germline values: CDR1 LNHDA, CDR2 SQIVND (reference sequence).

In its sample, this clone was seen once. This chain connects TRBV7-3 to TRBJ1-2; 7 positions match TRBD1. V shed 1 base, J shed 7 bases, and the junction held 6 bases outside the gene matches. The CDR3 loop spans 14 amino acids. CDR1 is SGHTA and CDR2 is FQGTGA in the germline V gene. The CDR3 DNA reads TGTGCCAGCAGCTTAAATCCAGGGGGTGGTGGCTACACCTTC. Its translation is CASSLNPGGGGYTF.

The chain joins TRBV6-5 to TRBJ1-2; the D gene is possibly TRBD1 (6 bases). Trimming shortened V by 4 bases and J by 4 bases, and 13 bases separated the two germline ends. The CDR3 sequence is 14 residues long. Per the germline V gene, CDR1 is MNHEY and CDR2 is SVGAGI. This CDR3 reads CASSLPDSPYGYTF. CDR3 bases: TGTGCCAGCAGTTTACCGGACAGCCCCTATGGCTACACCTTC.

The J gene is TRBJ1-6, the V gene TRBV6-6; 10 nucleotides agree with TRBD1. In germline, CDR1 is MNHNY, CDR2 SVGAGI (reference sequence). The ends lost 7 bases at V and 6 bases at J; junction bases unmatched: 6. The CDR3 extends over 15 amino acids. The CDR3 DNA sequence: TGTGCCAGCAATCCCGGGGACAGGGGTAATTCACCCCTCCACTTT. Its translation is CASNPGDRGNSPLHF.

The chain uses TRBV9 and TRBJ1-2, with D possibly matching TRBD1 (6 bases). Trimming removed 3 bases at V and 4 bases at J, with 13 bases between. The CDR3 extends over 14 amino acids. CDR1 SGDLS and CDR2 YYNGEE come from the germline V gene. The CDR3 spells CASSAEGGSYGYTF. The CDR3 DNA reads as TGTGCCAGCAGCGCGGAGGGGGGGAGCTATGGCTACACCTTC.

V gene TRBV19 combines with J gene TRBJ1-5; TRBD1 matches 7 bases. CDR3 length: 17 residues. Germline V lookup: CDR1 LNHDA, CDR2 SQIVND (reference sequence). V lost 7 bases and J lost 0; bases outside the gene matches: 12. DNA of the CDR3: TGTGCCAGTAATACCATAGGGGGCGGGTATAGCAATCAGCCCCAGCATTTT. Amino acid sequence: CASNTIGGGYSNQPQHF.

This clone was seen only a few times. This CDR3 reads CASRGLAGGYEQFF. Written as DNA, the CDR3 is TGTGCCAGCAGAGGACTAGCGGGGGGGTATGAGCAGTTCTTC. V gene TRBV2 combines with J gene TRBJ2-1, with TRBD2 matching over 15 bases. Germline CDR1 is SNHLY and CDR2 is FYNNEI. V lost 6 bases, J lost 8 bases, and 2 bases stayed unmatched. This CDR3 contains 14 residues.

Only one count was recorded for this clone. The chain combines TRBV6-5 with TRBJ1-2, with D maybe TRBD1 (5 bases). From germline, CDR1 is MNHEY and CDR2 SVGAGI. The V end lost 6 bases, the J end lost 2 bases, and 13 bases lay between the germline ends. The CDR3 has 14 residues. The CDR3 DNA reads TGTGCCAGCAGCGCGGGACGGAAAAACTATGGCTACACCTTC. Its protein product is CASSAGRKNYGYTF.

The rearrangement links TRBV5-1 to TRBJ2-1; perhaps TRBD1 as D (6 bases). CDR1 is SGHRS, CDR2 YFSETQ, per germline. This CDR3 is built from 14 residues. With 1 base removed from V and 5 bases from J, the gap between germline ends came to 10 bases. The CDR3 coding sequence is TGCGCCAGCAGCTTGCAGGGGTTTGACAATGAGCAGTTCTTC. Its translation: CASSLQGFDNEQFF.

J is TRBJ1-2 and V is TRBV28; D is unresolved. The length of the CDR3 is 14 residues. V was trimmed by 5 bases and J by 6 bases, leaving 16 bases between them. Germline loops: CDR1 MDHEN, CDR2 SYDVKM. CDR3 DNA sequence: TGTGCCAGCAGTCCTCGTGGAGGGCATGATGGCTACACCTTC. Translated, it gives CASSPRGGHDGYTF.

This chain connects TRBV7-9 to TRBJ2-5, with a possible D match to TRBD2 (6 bases). The germline gives CDR1 SEHNR, CDR2 FQNEAQ (reference sequence). This CDR3 contains 12 residues. The V end lost 7 bases, the J end lost 7 bases, and 13 bases lay between the germline ends. The chain's CDR3 is CASTPGEVTQYF. CDR3 bases: TGTGCCAGCACCCCGGGAGAGGTGACCCAGTACTTC.